This T cell receptor (beta chain) was obtained from a study of cytomegalovirus exposure and HLA in healthy donors. As concerns this clone: Its specificity is unknown.

Those who donated were healthy bone marrow donors. Points from the study as a whole: There were several of the most significant clusters that appeared linked to common viral pathogens in a later analysis. The dataset shows that most TCR sequences were rare, while some public TCRs occurred in many donors.

The PCR used 60 Vbeta and 13 Jbeta primers. The assay was immunoSEQ multiplex PCR, and TCRdb's table has in-frame clones only and misses some. In the table there are about 120,000 clones, over 60% of which are singletons. The CDR3 runs 10 residues. Germline V lookup: CDR1 SEHNR, CDR2 FQNEAQ (reference sequence). V lost 7 bases to trimming and J lost 7 bases, with 5 bases between them. The chain uses TRBV7-9 and TRBJ2-1; no clear D. Input material: PBMCs. The receptor was isolated from a middle-aged woman in good health and CMV-seropositive. For the CDR3, the DNA is TGTGCCAGCATCGGGAATGAGCAGTTCTTC. This translates into CASIGNEQFF.